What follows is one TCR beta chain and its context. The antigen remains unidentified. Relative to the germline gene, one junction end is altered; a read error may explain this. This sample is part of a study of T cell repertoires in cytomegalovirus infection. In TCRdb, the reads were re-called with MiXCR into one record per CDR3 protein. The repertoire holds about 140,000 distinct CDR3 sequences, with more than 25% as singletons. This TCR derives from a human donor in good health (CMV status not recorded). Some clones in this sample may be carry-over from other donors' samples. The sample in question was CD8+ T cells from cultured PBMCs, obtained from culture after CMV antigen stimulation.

The CDR3 reads CASSLDRAYEQYF. CDR3 nucleotide sequence: TGTGCCAGCAGCTTGGACAGGGCGTACGAGCAGTACTTC. The V and J genes are TRBV5-3 and TRBJ2-7; 8 bases line up with TRBD1. TRBV5-3 is labeled an ORF, and its function is uncertain. The CDR3 sequence is 13 residues long.